The 10 T cell receptor beta chains reported below all come from one sample, sequenced in a study of cytomegalovirus exposure and HLA in healthy donors. PCR used 60 Vbeta primers and 13 Jbeta primers. Clones were sequenced by immunoSEQ multiplex PCR, and TCRdb holds only the in-frame ones, with some missing. Of over 200,000 clones listed, around 80% are singletons. Sequencing was carried out using PBMCs. The receptors here all came from a woman aged 40 to 50 in good health and CMV-seronegative.

The J gene is TRBJ2-4, the V gene TRBV5-1; 7 positions agree with TRBD1. The CDR3 has 15 amino acids. Germline V lookup: CDR1 SGHRS, CDR2 YFSETQ. J lost 6 bases, V lost 4 bases, and 10 bases had no gene match. For the CDR3, the DNA is TGCGCCAGCAGCGCGCAGGCGACAGGGATAAACATTCAGTACTTC. Translating it yields CASSAQATGINIQYF. Filled out from reference TRBV5-1 and TRBJ2-4, the complete variable domain reads KAGVTQTPRYLIKTRGQQVTLSCSPISGHRSVSWYQQTPGQGLQFLFEYFSETQRNKGNFPGRFSGRQFSNSRSEMNVSTLELGDSALYLCASSAQATGINIQYFGAGTRLSVL.

V usage is TRBV7-2 and J usage is TRBJ2-7; 9 bases are shared with TRBD1. The trim removed 2 bases at V and 5 bases at J, leaving 10 bases unmatched. CDR1 is SGHTA and CDR2 is FQGNSA in the germline V gene. This CDR3 is built from 16 residues. The CDR3: CASSLPWTGATNEQYF. The DNA of the CDR3 is TGTGCCAGCAGCTTACCCTGGACAGGGGCGACCAACGAGCAGTACTTC. The whole variable domain, remainder taken from reference TRBV7-2 and TRBJ2-7, is GAGVSQSPSNKVTEKGKDVELRCDPISGHTALYWYRQSLGQGLEFLIYFQGNSAPDKSGLPSDRFSAERTGGSVSTLTIQRTQQEDSAVYLCASSLPWTGATNEQYFGPGTRLTVT.

This clone was observed a few times. This chain uses TRBV5-5 with TRBJ1-6, with D maybe TRBD1 (5 bases). Trimming stripped 2 bases from V and 7 bases from J, with 10 bases between. The CDR3 is 14 amino acids. Germline assignment: CDR1 SGHKS and CDR2 YYEKEE (reference sequence). CDR3 sequence: CASSLQEWNSPLHF. CDR3 nucleotides: TGTGCCAGCAGCTTACAGGAGTGGAATTCACCCCTCCACTTT.

The J gene is TRBJ2-5, the V gene TRBV7-3; D perhaps matches TRBD2 (7 bases). CDR1 and CDR2 from the germline V gene are SGHTA and FQGTGA. This CDR3 spans 13 amino acids. The germline V and J ends were trimmed by 2 bases and 5 bases, with 9 bases remaining between them. CDR3 residues: CASSLGGGETQYF. The CDR3, as DNA: TGTGCCAGCAGCTTAGGCGGGGGCGAGACCCAGTACTTC.

CDR3 bases: TGCGCCAGCAGCTTGACGAGGGGAGGCGGGGAGCTGTTTTTT. It translates to CASSLTRGGGELFF. The genes are TRBV5-1 and TRBJ2-2, with D possibly TRBD2 on 6 matching bases. The V gene lost 1 base and the J gene lost 7 bases, with 11 bases spanning the gap. Per the germline V gene, CDR1 is SGHRS and CDR2 is YFSETQ. CDR3 length: 14 residues.

V and J are TRBV6-1 and TRBJ2-7; D possibly corresponds to TRBD2 (7 bases). V was pared by 3 bases and J by 4 bases, with 13 bases between. CDR3 length equals 14 residues. Germline values: CDR1 MNHNS, CDR2 SASEGT. The CDR3 bases are TGTGCCAGCAGTGAGAAAGGGAGGGGGTACGAGCAGTACTTC. Translating it yields CASSEKGRGYEQYF.

This clone showed up just once. The chain employs TRBV19 and TRBJ1-4; D might be TRBD1 (5 bases). Looked up from germline, CDR1 is LNHDA and CDR2 is SQIVND (reference sequence). This CDR3 region has 16 residues. V lost 0 bases and J 8 bases, leaving 16 bases between the germline ends. CDR3 in amino acids: CASSIDRSGGGEKLFF. CDR3 bases: TGTGCCAGTAGTATAGATAGAAGCGGCGGGGGAGAAAAACTGTTTTTT.

The chain recombines TRBV16 with TRBJ1-5; D is ambiguous. V dropped 4 bases and J dropped 7 bases, with 8 bases sitting between them. This CDR3 has 12 residues. Germline CDR1 and CDR2: KGHSY and FQNENV. The CDR3 nucleotides are TGTGCCAGCAGCCCGCTCCGGCAGCCCCAGCATTTT. Residues: CASSPLRQPQHF.

V is TRBV5-1 and J is TRBJ2-1, with D unclear. Trimming pared 4 bases from V and 5 bases from J, leaving 7 bases between. Germline assignment: CDR1 SGHRS and CDR2 YFSETQ. The CDR3 consists of 12 residues. CDR3 loop: CASSQAHNEQFF. CDR3 in DNA: TGCGCCAGCAGCCAGGCCCACAATGAGCAGTTCTTC. The full variable domain, its missing parts supplied by reference TRBV5-1 and TRBJ2-1, is KAGVTQTPRYLIKTRGQQVTLSCSPISGHRSVSWYQQTPGQGLQFLFEYFSETQRNKGNFPGRFSGRQFSNSRSEMNVSTLELGDSALYLCASSQAHNEQFFGPGTRLTVL.

J is TRBJ1-1 and V is TRBV11-3, with a tentative D call TRBD1 (5 bases). CDR1 SGHNT and CDR2 YENEEA come from the germline V gene. The V and J ends lost 4 bases and 0 bases respectively, with 15 bases between them. CDR3 size: 16 residues. CDR3 coding DNA: TGTGCCAGCAGCTCGCATGCGGGGGTAGTGAACACTGAAGCTTTCTTT. This gives the protein CASSSHAGVVNTEAFF.